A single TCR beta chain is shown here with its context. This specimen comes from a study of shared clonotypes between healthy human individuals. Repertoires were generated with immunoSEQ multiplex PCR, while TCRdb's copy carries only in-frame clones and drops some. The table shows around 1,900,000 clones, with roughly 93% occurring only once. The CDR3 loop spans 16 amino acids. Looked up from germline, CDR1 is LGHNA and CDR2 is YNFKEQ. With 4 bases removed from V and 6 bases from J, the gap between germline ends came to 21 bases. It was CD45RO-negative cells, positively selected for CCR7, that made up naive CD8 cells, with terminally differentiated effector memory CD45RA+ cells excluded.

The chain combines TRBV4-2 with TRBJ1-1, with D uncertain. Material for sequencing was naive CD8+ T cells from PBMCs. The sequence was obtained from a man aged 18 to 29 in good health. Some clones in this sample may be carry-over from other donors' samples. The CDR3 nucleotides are TGTGCCAGCAGCCGTCTTAGGGAGGGCCAAAAGGCTGAAGCTTTCTTT. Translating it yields CASSRLREGQKAEAFF.